A single sample is the source of the 13 T cell receptor beta chains below, sequenced in a study of T-cell reconstitution after alpha-beta-depleted transplantation in children. Unique molecular identifiers were incorporated when the TCRbeta library was constructed. TCRdb reprocessed the PCR reads with MiXCR, giving one entry per CDR3 protein. The repertoire includes hundreds of thousands of distinct CDR3 sequences, 12% of them detected once, and roughly 2.6% sits in the top ten. Source: PBMCs from the stem cell graft donor, taken from the stem cell graft. The source is a human donor who donated a stem cell graft to a child with acute lymphoblastic leukemia.

This clonotype was seen many times. CDR3 protein: CASRTRGVVGQPQHF. CDR3 coding DNA: TGTGCCAGCAGAACCCGGGGCGTAGTAGGGCAGCCCCAGCATTTT. V and J are TRBV27 and TRBJ1-5, with D perhaps TRBD1 (5 bases). Trimming stripped 6 bases from V and 7 bases from J, with 19 bases between. This CDR3 contains 15 residues. Germline CDR1 reads MNHEY; CDR2 reads SMNVEV (reference sequence).

The V call is TRBV6-5, the J call TRBJ2-3, with 7 bases matching TRBD1. The germline V gene encodes CDR1 MNHEY and CDR2 SVGAGI. This CDR3 comprises 19 residues. The V segment lost 4 bases and the J segment 1 base; nucleotides outside the gene matches: 17. This CDR3 reads CASSLFRDRPPTGTDTQYF. As DNA, the CDR3 is TGTGCCAGCAGTTTGTTCCGGGACAGACCACCGACTGGCACAGATACGCAGTATTTT.

This clonotype was seen repeatedly, ten times or more. This chain links TRBV6-1 with TRBJ1-4; D call uncertain. This CDR3 is 15 amino acids long. V shed 0 bases and J shed 7 bases, with 12 bases lying between them. Germline V gene sequence: CDR1 MNHNS, CDR2 SASEGT. The CDR3 spells CASSEAATSGEKLFF. The CDR3 DNA reads TGTGCCAGCAGTGAAGCGGCCACCTCGGGTGAAAAACTGTTTTTT.

Many counts were recorded for this clonotype. V is TRBV24-1 and J is TRBJ2-2; 12 bases match TRBD2. Trimming cost V 1 base and J 3 bases; bases outside gene matches: 5. The CDR3 spans 18 residues. Germline V lookup: CDR1 KGHDR, CDR2 SFDVKD. CDR3 sequence reads: CATSDFRTSGVDTGELFF. The DNA of the CDR3 is TGTGCCACCAGTGATTTCAGGACTAGCGGGGTCGACACCGGGGAGCTGTTTTTT.

The chain carries TRBV12-3 or TRBV12-4 and TRBJ1-1; D gene unclear. The CDR3 extends over 14 amino acids. Trimming took 5 bases from V and 5 from J, leaving 15 bases between them. This chain's CDR3 is CASSPRSLGTEAFF. The CDR3, as DNA: TGTGCCAGCAGTCCTCGGTCCTTGGGGACTGAAGCTTTCTTT.

This clonotype was counted at least ten times. V is TRBV20-1 and J is TRBJ2-7, with TRBD2 matching 8 bases. Germline lookup yields CDR1 DFQATT and CDR2 SNEGSKA (reference sequence). V trimming: 1 base; J trimming: 6 bases; junction bases outside the gene matches: 8. The CDR3 has 14 amino acids. CDR3 in amino acids: CSARGGTGGPEQYF. The DNA of the CDR3 is TGCAGTGCTAGAGGAGGAACGGGGGGGCCCGAGCAGTACTTC.

This sequence joins TRBV5-4 and TRBJ1-1; perhaps TRBD1 as D (5 bases). CDR3 length equals 11 residues. From germline, CDR1 is SGHNT and CDR2 YYREEE (reference sequence). The V and J ends lost 2 bases and 8 bases respectively, with 7 bases between them. The CDR3 DNA follows: TGTGCCAGCAGCTTCAGGGAGGAAGCTTTCTTT. Translating gives CASSFREEAFF.

In this sample, this clonotype turned up many times. CDR3 sequence reads: CASSERYEQYF. CDR3 nucleotides: TGCGCCAGCAGTGAGAGGTACGAGCAGTACTTC. The V and J genes are TRBV10-2 and TRBJ2-7; D gene uncertain. Trimming took 2 bases from V and 4 from J, leaving 3 bases between them. This CDR3 has 11 amino acids. Germline-derived CDR1 and CDR2 are WSHSY and SAAADI.

This clonotype was seen ten or more times. The chain recombines TRBV30 with TRBJ2-4; 7 nucleotides align to TRBD2. The CDR3 spans 16 residues. Germline V gene sequence: CDR1 GTSNPN, CDR2 SVGIG (reference sequence). After removal of 5 bases from V and 0 bases from J, the junction contained 10 bases not matched to a gene. As DNA, the CDR3 is TGTGCCTGGTCCAGCGGGGAAATATTAGCCAAAAACATTCAGTACTTC. This translates into CAWSSGEILAKNIQYF.

The sample holds many counts of this clonotype. This rearrangement joins TRBV27 to TRBJ2-1; 7 positions match TRBD2. CDR1 is MNHEY, CDR2 SMNVEV, per germline (reference sequence). J gave up 4 bases and V 6 bases, and 3 bases lay outside the gene matches. The CDR3 runs 13 residues. The CDR3 sequence: CASRGLFYNEQFF. CDR3 DNA sequence: TGTGCCAGCAGGGGACTATTTTACAATGAGCAGTTCTTC.

This rearrangement joins TRBV5-1 to TRBJ2-7; D gene uncertain. This CDR3 spans 13 amino acids. Germline values: CDR1 SGHRS, CDR2 YFSETQ. Trimming stripped 1 base from V and 0 bases from J, with 5 bases between. CDR3 sequence (DNA): TGCGCCAGCAGCTTGTCAAACTCCTACGAGCAGTACTTC. Amino acid sequence: CASSLSNSYEQYF.

This clonotype was seen ten or more times. This chain joins TRBV20-1 and TRBJ2-7, with TRBD2 identical over 9 bases. V shed 3 bases, J shed 2 bases, and the junction held 14 bases outside the gene matches. CDR1 is DFQATT and CDR2 is SNEGSKA in the germline V gene (reference sequence). This CDR3 has 17 residues. CDR3 sequence reads: CSASLIKPGLAAYEQYF. CDR3 nucleotide sequence: TGCAGTGCTAGTCTTATTAAACCGGGACTAGCTGCCTACGAGCAGTACTTC.

In its sample, this clonotype was seen many times. The genes are TRBV7-9 and TRBJ2-3; 10 bases are a match to TRBD2. V shed 3 bases and J 6 bases; nucleotides not matched to a gene: 9. The length of the CDR3 is 16 residues. Germline values: CDR1 SEHNR, CDR2 FQNEAQ (reference sequence). Here the CDR3 DNA reads TGTGCCAGCAGCTTCGGGCTAGCGGGAGTTTTTGATACGCAGTATTTT. Encoded protein: CASSFGLAGVFDTQYF.